The 20 T cell receptor beta chains listed next were all sequenced from one sample in a study of cytomegalovirus exposure and HLA in healthy donors. Profiling relied on immunoSEQ multiplex PCR, and the TCRdb table lists in-frame clones only, not all of them. Of about 160,000 clones detected, approximately 86% appear once; the ten largest clones hold around 2.3%. The sequenced material came from PBMCs. Receptor source: a woman under 30 in good health and CMV-seronegative.

The CDR3 sequence is CASSYSASGLTDGYTF. The DNA of the CDR3 is TGTGCCAGCAGTTACTCGGCGTCGGGATTAACGGATGGCTACACCTTC. The V call is TRBV6-5, the J call TRBJ1-2; D is unclear. Germline assignment: CDR1 MNHEY and CDR2 SVGAGI. V was cut by 0 bases and J by 6 bases, with 17 bases left in between. This CDR3 has 16 residues.

V is TRBV5-1 and J is TRBJ2-7; D possibly corresponds to TRBD1 (5 bases). The CDR3 totals 16 residues. V dropped 0 bases and J dropped 1 base, with 14 bases sitting between them. CDR1 SGHRS and CDR2 YFSETQ come from the germline V gene. CDR3 region: CASSLVTGGVSYEQYF. For the CDR3, the DNA is TGCGCCAGCAGCTTGGTCACAGGCGGCGTATCCTACGAGCAGTACTTC. The full variable domain, completed using reference TRBV5-1 and TRBJ2-7, is KAGVTQTPRYLIKTRGQQVTLSCSPISGHRSVSWYQQTPGQGLQFLFEYFSETQRNKGNFPGRFSGRQFSNSRSEMNVSTLELGDSALYLCASSLVTGGVSYEQYFGPGTRLTVT.

The rearrangement uses TRBV6-5 and TRBJ2-2; 8 bases fit TRBD1. Trimming at V came to 7 bases and at J to 6 bases, leaving 10 bases not matched to a gene. This CDR3 is 15 amino acids long. The germline gives CDR1 MNHEY, CDR2 SVGAGI. CDR3 residues: CASNSGGLGPGELFF. As DNA, the CDR3 is TGTGCCAGCAACTCAGGGGGCCTGGGTCCCGGGGAGCTGTTTTTT.

The chain recombines TRBV7-2 with TRBJ1-2, with 7 positions matching TRBD1. Germline CDR1 SGHTA, CDR2 FQGNSA. Unmatched junction bases numbered 8, after V lost 4 bases and J lost 3 bases. This CDR3 comprises 15 residues. The CDR3 DNA is TGTGCCAGCAGCTGGGGGAACAGGGGCGACTATGGCTACACCTTC. Translation: CASSWGNRGDYGYTF.

The chain carries TRBV5-1 and TRBJ2-2; 8 bases are a match to TRBD2. V gave up 0 bases and J gave up 4 bases; unmatched junction bases: 2. The CDR3 runs to 15 residues. Germline assignment: CDR1 SGHRS and CDR2 YFSETQ. The CDR3 reads CASSLASGSTGELFF. CDR3 DNA sequence: TGCGCCAGCAGCTTGGCCAGCGGGAGCACCGGGGAGCTGTTTTTT.

The rearrangement uses TRBV19 and TRBJ1-5, with D possibly being TRBD1 (5 bases). This CDR3 comprises 14 residues. CDR1 is LNHDA and CDR2 is SQIVND in the germline V gene (reference sequence). V lost 3 bases and J 2 bases, leaving 8 bases between the germline ends. The CDR3 is CASSIRGGNQPQHF. Here the CDR3 DNA reads TGTGCCAGTAGTATTAGGGGTGGCAATCAGCCCCAGCATTTT. The variable domain in full, completed from reference TRBV19 and TRBJ1-5, reads DGGITQSPKYLFRKEGQNVTLSCEQNLNHDAMYWYRQDPGQGLRLIYYSQIVNDFQKGDIAEGYSVSREKKESFPLTVTSAQKNPTAFYLCASSIRGGNQPQHFGDGTRLSIL.

V and J are TRBV7-6 and TRBJ1-1; no clear D. Germline loops: CDR1 SGHVS, CDR2 FNYEAQ. V shed 4 bases and J shed 1 base, with 7 bases lying between them. The CDR3 sequence is 13 residues long. The DNA of the CDR3 is TGTGCCAGCAGCTCAATGGCGAACACTGAAGCTTTCTTT. This translates into CASSSMANTEAFF.

V gene TRBV7-2 combines with J gene TRBJ2-5; D gene uncertain. Germline lookup yields CDR1 SGHTA and CDR2 FQGNSA. V lost 3 bases and J 5 bases, leaving 4 bases between the germline ends. The CDR3 has 11 amino acids. The CDR3 reads CASSFQETQYF. For the CDR3, the DNA is TGTGCCAGCAGCTTTCAGGAGACCCAGTACTTC.

This clone was recorded a few times. This sequence joins TRBV30 and TRBJ1-5, with a tentative D call TRBD1 (5 bases). The germline V gene has CDR1 GTSNPN and CDR2 SVGIG (reference sequence). The CDR3 has 14 residues. The germline V and J ends were trimmed by 4 bases and 2 bases, with 12 bases remaining between them. The CDR3 region is CAWNPGSGNQPQHF. The CDR3 DNA sequence: TGTGCCTGGAATCCAGGGTCTGGCAATCAGCCCCAGCATTTT.

The V call is TRBV5-1, the J call TRBJ1-2; 9 bases match TRBD1. The length of the CDR3 is 14 residues. From germline, CDR1 is SGHRS and CDR2 YFSETQ. V lost 0 bases, J lost 6 bases, and 3 bases stayed unmatched. The CDR3 DNA reads TGCGCCAGCAGCTTGGAACAGGGGGCTGATGGCTACACCTTC. Its protein product is CASSLEQGADGYTF. The entire variable domain, with the rest obtained from reference TRBV5-1 and TRBJ1-2, is as follows: KAGVTQTPRYLIKTRGQQVTLSCSPISGHRSVSWYQQTPGQGLQFLFEYFSETQRNKGNFPGRFSGRQFSNSRSEMNVSTLELGDSALYLCASSLEQGADGYTFGSGTRLTVV.

The table lists this clone with a count of one. This chain links TRBV5-8 with TRBJ1-2; weak D call: TRBD1 (6 bases). The CDR3 has 13 amino acids. Germline V gene data show CDR1 as SGHTS and CDR2 as YDEGEE. Trimming removed 2 bases from V and 4 bases from J, with 9 bases in between. CDR3 in amino acids: CASSFSDSYGYTF. The CDR3 DNA reads as TGTGCCAGCAGCTTTTCGGACAGCTATGGCTACACCTTC.

The J gene is TRBJ2-5, the V gene TRBV5-1; TRBD1 matches at 9 bases. Looked up from germline, CDR1 is SGHRS and CDR2 is YFSETQ. The CDR3 extends over 15 amino acids. V was clipped by 3 bases and J by 2 bases; unmatched bases: 5. The CDR3 DNA is TGCGCCAGCAGCTCCGGACAGGGGAAACAAGAGACCCAGTACTTC. Translating gives CASSSGQGKQETQYF.

The sample holds one count of this clone. The V gene is TRBV9, the J gene TRBJ2-2; 8 nucleotides agree with TRBD1. Looked up from germline, CDR1 is SGDLS and CDR2 is YYNGEE. The CDR3 runs 16 residues. V gave up 4 bases and J gave up 0 bases; unmatched junction bases: 5. The CDR3 bases are TGTGCCAGCAGCCCACGGACAGGGTCGAACACCGGGGAGCTGTTTTTT. Translating gives CASSPRTGSNTGELFF.

The chain carries TRBV15 and TRBJ1-2; no firm D call. The CDR3 is made up of 13 amino acids. CDR1 and CDR2 from the germline V gene are LNHNV and YYDKDF (reference sequence). V gave up 0 bases and J gave up 3 bases, with 5 bases separating them. The CDR3 DNA reads as TGTGCCACCAGCAGAGACAGTGACTATGGCTACACCTTC. This gives the protein CATSRDSDYGYTF.

The chain has TRBV27 and TRBJ2-1, with 10 bases identical to TRBD1. Germline V gene lookup returns CDR1 MNHEY and CDR2 SMNVEV (reference sequence). The CDR3 has 13 amino acids. The J segment lost 15 bases and the V segment lost 5 bases, leaving 10 bases of the junction unmatched. The CDR3 reads CASSPTPGQGWFF. DNA of the CDR3: TGTGCCAGCAGTCCCACCCCGGGACAGGGGTGGTTCTTC.

CDR3 in amino acids: CASSLALGLSPGEQFF. The CDR3 bases are TGTGCCAGCAGCTTAGCGCTGGGACTCTCCCCCGGGGAGCAGTTCTTC. V gene TRBV7-9 combines with J gene TRBJ2-1, with D possibly TRBD2 on 6 matching bases. V lost 0 bases and J lost 10, with 19 bases in between. The CDR3 totals 16 residues. CDR1 is SEHNR, CDR2 FQNEAQ, per germline (reference sequence).

This chain links TRBV27 with TRBJ1-4, with 12 bases identical to TRBD1. CDR1 is MNHEY and CDR2 is SMNVEV in the germline V gene (reference sequence). The CDR3 covers 15 residues. V lost 8 bases, J lost 8 bases, and 9 bases stayed unmatched. The CDR3 nucleotides read TGTGCCAGCGGGGTGATAGGGACAGGGGGCGAAAAACTGTTTTTT. Its translation is CASGVIGTGGEKLFF.

The chain carries TRBV6-5 and TRBJ2-3; 7 bases match TRBD1. Germline V gives CDR1 MNHEY, CDR2 SVGAGI. This CDR3 has 13 amino acids. V gave up 5 bases and J gave up 5 bases; unmatched junction bases: 4. CDR3 bases: TGTGCCAGCAGTACAGGGGTCGTAGATACGCAGTATTTT. Its protein is CASSTGVVDTQYF.

This clone was picked up one time. V is TRBV19 and J is TRBJ1-2; unclear D gene. Germline V gives CDR1 LNHDA, CDR2 SQIVND (reference sequence). The CDR3 extends over 11 amino acids. V was clipped by 7 bases and J by 7 bases, with 10 bases between them. CDR3 in amino acids: CASNAFGGYTF. In DNA, the CDR3 is TGTGCCAGTAATGCATTCGGTGGCTACACCTTC. Based on the CDR3 plus reference TRBV19 and TRBJ1-2, the full variable domain is DGGITQSPKYLFRKEGQNVTLSCEQNLNHDAMYWYRQDPGQGLRLIYYSQIVNDFQKGDIAEGYSVSREKKESFPLTVTSAQKNPTAFYLCASNAFGGYTFGSGTRLTVV.

This chain connects TRBV6-1 to TRBJ1-5, with 7 bases lining up with TRBD1. V trimming: 6 bases; J trimming: 3 bases; junction bases outside the gene matches: 2. This CDR3 is built from 13 residues. Germline V lookup: CDR1 MNHNS, CDR2 SASEGT. The CDR3 DNA is TGTGCCAGCAGGGGACAGATCAATCAGCCCCAGCATTTT. This sequence encodes CASRGQINQPQHF.